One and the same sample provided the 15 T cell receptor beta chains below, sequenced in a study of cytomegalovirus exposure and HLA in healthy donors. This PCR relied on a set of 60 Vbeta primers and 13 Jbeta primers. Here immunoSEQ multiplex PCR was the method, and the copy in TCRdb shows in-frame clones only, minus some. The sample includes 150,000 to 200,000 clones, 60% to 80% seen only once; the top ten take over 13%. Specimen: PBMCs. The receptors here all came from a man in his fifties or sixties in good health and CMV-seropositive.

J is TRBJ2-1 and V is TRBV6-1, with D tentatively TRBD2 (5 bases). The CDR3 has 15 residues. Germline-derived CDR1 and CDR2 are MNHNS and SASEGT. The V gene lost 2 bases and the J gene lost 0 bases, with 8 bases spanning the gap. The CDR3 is CASSEFRGSYNEQFF. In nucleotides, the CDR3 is TGTGCCAGCAGTGAATTCCGGGGCTCCTACAATGAGCAGTTCTTC.

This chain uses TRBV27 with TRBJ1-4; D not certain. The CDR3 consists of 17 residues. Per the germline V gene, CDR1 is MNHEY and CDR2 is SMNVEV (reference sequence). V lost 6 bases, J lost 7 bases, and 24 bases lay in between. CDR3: CASSPRSGFFSSEKLFF. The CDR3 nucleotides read TGTGCCAGCAGCCCACGGTCGGGGTTTTTCTCTAGTGAAAAACTGTTTTTT.

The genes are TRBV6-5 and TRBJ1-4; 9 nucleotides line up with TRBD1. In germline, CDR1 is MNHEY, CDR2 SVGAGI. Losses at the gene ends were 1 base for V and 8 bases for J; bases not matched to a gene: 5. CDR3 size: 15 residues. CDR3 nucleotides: TGTGCCAGCAGTTACTTGGGACAGGGTGGAGAAAAACTGTTTTTT. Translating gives CASSYLGQGGEKLFF.

This CDR3 reads CASSLQGAGEKLFF. The CDR3 DNA is TGTGCCAGCAGCCTCCAGGGGGCGGGCGAAAAACTGTTTTTT. The J gene is TRBJ1-4, the V gene TRBV7-9; 8 nucleotides agree with TRBD1. The CDR3 contains 14 residues. The germline CDR1 and CDR2 sequences are SEHNR and FQNEAQ (reference sequence). The trim removed 5 bases at V and 8 bases at J, leaving 7 bases unmatched.

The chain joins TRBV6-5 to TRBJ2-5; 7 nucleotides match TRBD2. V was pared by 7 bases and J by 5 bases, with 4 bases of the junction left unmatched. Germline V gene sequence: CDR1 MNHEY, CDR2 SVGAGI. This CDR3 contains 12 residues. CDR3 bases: TGTGCCAGCACCCCCGGGGGGGAGACCCAGTACTTC. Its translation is CASTPGGETQYF.

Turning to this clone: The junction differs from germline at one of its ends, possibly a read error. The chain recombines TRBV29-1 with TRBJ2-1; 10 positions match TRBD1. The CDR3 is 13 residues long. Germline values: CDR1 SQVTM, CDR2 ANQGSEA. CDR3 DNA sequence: TGCAGCGTTGAAGGGGGGGACAGGGGAGAATCCGTCTTC. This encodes CSVEGGDRGESVF.

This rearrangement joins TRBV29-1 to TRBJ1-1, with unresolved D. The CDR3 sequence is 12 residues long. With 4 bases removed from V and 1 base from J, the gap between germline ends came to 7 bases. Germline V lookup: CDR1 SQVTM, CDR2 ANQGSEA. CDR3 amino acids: CSVAVTNTEAFF. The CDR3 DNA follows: TGCAGCGTTGCGGTTACGAACACTGAAGCTTTCTTT.

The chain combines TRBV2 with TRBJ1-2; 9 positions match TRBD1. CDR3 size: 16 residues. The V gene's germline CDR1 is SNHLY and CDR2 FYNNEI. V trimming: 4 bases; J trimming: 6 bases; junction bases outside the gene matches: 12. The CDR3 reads CASSAEISRDRDGYTF. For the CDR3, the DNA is TGTGCCAGCAGTGCGGAAATCTCCCGGGACAGGGATGGCTACACCTTC.

Here the CDR3 reads CSGGGSYEQYF. In DNA, the CDR3 is TGCAGCGGGGGGGGGTCCTACGAGCAGTACTTC. The chain couples TRBV29-1 to TRBJ2-7; TRBD2 matches 7 bases. The CDR3 has 11 residues. J was trimmed by 1 base and V by 7 bases; bases with no gene match: 1. CDR1 and CDR2 (germline): SQVTM, ANQGSEA.

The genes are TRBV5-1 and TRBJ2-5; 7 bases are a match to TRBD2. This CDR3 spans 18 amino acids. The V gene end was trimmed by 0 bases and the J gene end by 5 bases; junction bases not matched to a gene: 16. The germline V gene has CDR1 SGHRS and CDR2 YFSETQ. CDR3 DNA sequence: TGCGCCAGCAGCTTGGCCGGGTGGCGGGGGAGCGCAGGGGAGACCCAGTACTTC. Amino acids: CASSLAGWRGSAGETQYF. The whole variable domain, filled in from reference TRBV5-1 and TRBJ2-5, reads KAGVTQTPRYLIKTRGQQVTLSCSPISGHRSVSWYQQTPGQGLQFLFEYFSETQRNKGNFPGRFSGRQFSNSRSEMNVSTLELGDSALYLCASSLAGWRGSAGETQYFGPGTRLLVL.

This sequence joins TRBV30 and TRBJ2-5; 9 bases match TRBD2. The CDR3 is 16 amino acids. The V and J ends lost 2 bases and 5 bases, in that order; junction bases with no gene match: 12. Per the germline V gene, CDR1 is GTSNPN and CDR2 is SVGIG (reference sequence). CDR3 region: CAWSNLAGAEGETQYF. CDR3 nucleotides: TGTGCCTGGAGTAACTTAGCGGGGGCAGAAGGGGAGACCCAGTACTTC. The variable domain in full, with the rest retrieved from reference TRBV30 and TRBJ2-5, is SQTIHQWPATLVQPVGSPLSLECTVEGTSNPNLYWYRQAAGRGLQLLFYSVGIGQISSEVPQNLSASRPQDRQFILSSKKLLLSDSGFYLCAWSNLAGAEGETQYFGPGTRLLVL.

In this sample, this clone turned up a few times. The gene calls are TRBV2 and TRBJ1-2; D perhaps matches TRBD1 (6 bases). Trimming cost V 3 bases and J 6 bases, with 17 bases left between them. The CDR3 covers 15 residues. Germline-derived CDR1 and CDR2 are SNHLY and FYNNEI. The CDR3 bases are TGTGCCAGCAGTGAGGGGGCGGGAGATAAACATGGCTACACCTTC. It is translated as CASSEGAGDKHGYTF.

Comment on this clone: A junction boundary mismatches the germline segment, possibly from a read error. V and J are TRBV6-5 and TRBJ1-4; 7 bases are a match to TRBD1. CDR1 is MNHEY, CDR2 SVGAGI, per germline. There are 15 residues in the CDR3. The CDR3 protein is CASSLTGQVGETLFF. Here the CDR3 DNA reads TGTGCCAGCAGTCTAACCGGACAGGTTGGCGAAACACTGTTTTTT.

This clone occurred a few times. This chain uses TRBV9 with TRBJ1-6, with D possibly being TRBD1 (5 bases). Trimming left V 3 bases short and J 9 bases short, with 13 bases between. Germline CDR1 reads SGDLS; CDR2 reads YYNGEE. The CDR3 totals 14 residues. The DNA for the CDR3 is TGTGCCAGCAGCGACAGGACCTCGGGTTCACCCCTCCACTTT. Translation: CASSDRTSGSPLHF.

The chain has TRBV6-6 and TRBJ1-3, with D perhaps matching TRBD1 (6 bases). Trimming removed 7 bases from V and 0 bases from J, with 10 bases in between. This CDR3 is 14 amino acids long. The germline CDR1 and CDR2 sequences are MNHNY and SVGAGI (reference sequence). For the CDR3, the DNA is TGTGCCAGCAATGAACAGGGCTCTGGAAACACCATATATTTT. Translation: CASNEQGSGNTIYF.